Sequencing of this TCR beta chain was carried out in a study of Graves' ophthalmopathy and Graves' hyperthyroidism. About the study: Peripheral blood was collected at initial diagnosis, before any treatment.

Germline V CDR1 and CDR2: MNHEY, SMNVEV (reference sequence). Trimming stripped 5 bases from V and 0 bases from J, with 11 bases between. The CDR3 is made up of 16 amino acids. This clonotype was observed at least ten times. No antigen is known for it. TCR beta CDR3 regions were amplified from RNA transcripts. The workflow started with a first-round RT-PCR run with HTBI primers and then moved on to a second-round multiplex PCR. TCRdb recomputed calls from the multiplex PCR reads with MiXCR, one row per CDR3 protein. The sample includes about 370,000 distinct CDR3 sequences, 18% of them seen just once. Certain patients, namely those with other autoimmune diseases, uncontrolled infections, pregnancy or lactation, were excluded. Study-wide findings and caveats: In separating ophthalmopathy from stable hyperthyroidism, a 13-signature model achieved approximately 91% sensitivity and 81.08% specificity.

The specimen was peripheral blood. This sequence joins TRBV27 and TRBJ2-6; a possible D gene is TRBD2 (6 bases). The clonotype was recovered from a woman between 18 and 29 years old with Graves' ophthalmopathy. CDR3 sequence (DNA): TGTGCCAGCAGTCGAAACGGGAGCTCTGGGGCCAACGTCCTGACTTTC. Translation gives CASSRNGSSGANVLTF. Together with reference TRBV27 and TRBJ2-6, the CDR3 gives the full variable domain: EAQVTQNPRYLITVTGKKLTVTCSQNMNHEYMSWYRQDPGLGLRQIYYSMNVEVTDKGDVPEGYKVSRKEKRNFPLILESPSPNQTSLYFCASSRNGSSGANVLTFGAGSRLTVL.